The 9 T cell receptor beta chains below all came from one sample that was sequenced in a study of T cells in Graves' hyperthyroidism and ophthalmopathy. TCR beta CDR3 region amplification was performed from RNA transcripts. RT-PCR in the first round (using the HTBI primer set) targeted the TCR CDR3. One entry per CDR3 protein results from TCRdb running MiXCR on the multiplex PCR reads. The table lists more than 300,000 distinct CDR3 sequences, about a sixth of them singletons, with roughly 35% in the top ten. The sample consisted of blood. The receptors were gathered from a woman aged 25-40 years with Graves' hyperthyroidism that later progressed to Graves' ophthalmopathy.

This clonotype was observed at least ten times. The chain links TRBV27 to TRBJ2-7, with 9 positions matching TRBD1. CDR1 is MNHEY, CDR2 SMNVEV, per germline (reference sequence). The CDR3 has 15 residues. V shed 6 bases, J shed 4 bases, and the junction held 10 bases outside the gene matches. CDR3 in amino acids: CASRFSGTGIYEQYF. CDR3 in DNA: TGTGCCAGCAGGTTCAGCGGGACAGGGATTTACGAGCAGTACTTC.

This clonotype was seen many times. The V gene is TRBV11-3, the J gene TRBJ1-1; no reliable D call. The CDR3 covers 14 residues. Trimming pared 1 base from V and 1 base from J, leaving 7 bases between. The V gene's germline CDR1 is SGHNT and CDR2 YENEEA. Here the CDR3 DNA reads TGTGCCAGCAGCTTAGGGGAGACGAACACTGAAGCTTTCTTT. This sequence encodes CASSLGETNTEAFF.

In its sample, this clonotype was seen many times. V and J are TRBV12-3 or TRBV12-4 and TRBJ2-5, with TRBD2 as a possible D gene (6 bases). The V end lost 8 bases, the J end lost 4 bases, and 17 bases lay between the germline ends. There are 14 residues in the CDR3. The CDR3 coding sequence is TGTGCCAGCGGCCTTTCGGGGGACCGAGAGACCCAGTACTTC. It specifies CASGLSGDRETQYF.

In DNA form, the CDR3 reads TGTGCCATCAGGGAAGATTCCGGGACAGGTTTTTGGGGCTACACCTTC. Protein sequence: CAIREDSGTGFWGYTF. V usage is TRBV10-3 and J usage is TRBJ1-2; 8 nucleotides align to TRBD1. Trimming took 6 bases from V and 8 from J; bases not matched to a gene: 17. The length of the CDR3 is 16 residues. Germline V CDR1 and CDR2: ENHRY, SYGVKD.

This clonotype showed up just a few times. As DNA, the CDR3 is TGTGCCAGCAGCTTAAGCCGGGATTACACCGGGGAGCTGTTTTTT. It translates to CASSLSRDYTGELFF. The chain carries TRBV7-2 and TRBJ2-2; tentative D call: TRBD2 (5 bases). The ends were cut back, 2 bases at V and 3 bases at J, with 10 bases in the middle. The CDR3 is made up of 15 amino acids. CDR1 and CDR2 (germline): SGHTA, FQGNSA. Looking up the rest from reference TRBV7-2 and TRBJ2-2 gives the full variable domain: GAGVSQSPSNKVTEKGKDVELRCDPISGHTALYWYRQSLGQGLEFLIYFQGNSAPDKSGLPSDRFSAERTGGSVSTLTIQRTQQEDSAVYLCASSLSRDYTGELFFGEGSRLTVL.

This clonotype appeared a few times. A much larger clone is a single base away; this may be a read error. The chain is built from TRBV28 and TRBJ1-5; D may be TRBD1 (6 bases). Germline CDR1 MDHEN, CDR2 SYDVKM. The length of the CDR3 is 16 residues. DNA of the CDR3: TGTGCCAGCAGTCCCTTCGGGGCAGGGGTCAATCGGCCCCAGCATTTT. Encoded protein: CASSPFGAGVNRPQHF.

Worth noting for this clonotype: A clone one base away is much larger, so this may be a read error. The CDR3 does not end in the conserved phenylalanine or tryptophan, so this is likely a read error. The chain carries TRBV30 and TRBJ2-2; D gene uncertain. The V gene's germline CDR1 is GTSNPN and CDR2 SVGIG (reference sequence). This CDR3 is built from 12 residues. The V and J ends lost 3 bases and 9 bases respectively, with 11 bases between them. The CDR3 DNA follows: TGTGCCTGGAGAAGTGGGATTAGGGAGCTGTTTTCT. Amino acid sequence: CAWRSGIRELFS.

Concerning this clonotype: A read error may account for a junction end that differs from germline. This chain uses TRBV11-2 with TRBJ1-2; maybe TRBD1 (6 bases). In germline, CDR1 is SGHAT, CDR2 FQNNGV. CDR3 length equals 18 residues. The CDR3 DNA reads as TGCGCCAGCAGCCTCGAACCCGGGGGCTCAGGGGCCCCGTCTGGCTACACCTTC. This gives the protein CASSLEPGGSGAPSGYTF.

This clonotype has at least ten counts. The chain recombines TRBV3-1 with TRBJ2-3; D gene unclear. In germline, CDR1 is LGHDT, CDR2 YNNKEL (reference sequence). V was trimmed by 4 bases and J by 6 bases, leaving 11 bases between them. This CDR3 region has 13 residues. The CDR3 sequence is CASSLGPEDTQYF. As DNA, the CDR3 is TGTGCCAGCAGCCTCGGCCCAGAGGATACGCAGTATTTT.